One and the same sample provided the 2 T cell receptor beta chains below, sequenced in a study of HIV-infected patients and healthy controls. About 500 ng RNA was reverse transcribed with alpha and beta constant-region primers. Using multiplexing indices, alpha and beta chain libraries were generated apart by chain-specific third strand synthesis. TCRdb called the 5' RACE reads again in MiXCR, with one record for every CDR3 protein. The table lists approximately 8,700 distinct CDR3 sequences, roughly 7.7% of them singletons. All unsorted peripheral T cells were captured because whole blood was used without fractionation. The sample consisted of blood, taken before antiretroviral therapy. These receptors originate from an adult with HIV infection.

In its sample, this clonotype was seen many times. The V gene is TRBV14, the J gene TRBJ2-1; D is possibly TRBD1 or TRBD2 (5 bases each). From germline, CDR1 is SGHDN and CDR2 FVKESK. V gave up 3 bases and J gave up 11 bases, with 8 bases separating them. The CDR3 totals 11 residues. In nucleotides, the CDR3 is TGTGCCAGCAGCCACGAGGGACAGCAGTTCTTC. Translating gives CASSHEGQQFF. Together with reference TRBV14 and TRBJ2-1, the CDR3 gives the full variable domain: EAGVTQFPSHSVIEKGQTVTLRCDPISGHDNLYWYRRVMGKEIKFLLHFVKESKQDESGMPNNRFLAERTGGTYSTLKVQPAELEDSGVYFCASSHEGQQFFGPGTRLTVL.

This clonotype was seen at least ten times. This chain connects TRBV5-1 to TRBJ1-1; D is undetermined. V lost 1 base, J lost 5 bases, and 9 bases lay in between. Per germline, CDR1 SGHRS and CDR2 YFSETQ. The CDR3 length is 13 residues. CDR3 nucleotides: TGCGCCAGCAGCTTGAAGGGAGGGACTGAAGCTTTCTTT. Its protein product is CASSLKGGTEAFF.